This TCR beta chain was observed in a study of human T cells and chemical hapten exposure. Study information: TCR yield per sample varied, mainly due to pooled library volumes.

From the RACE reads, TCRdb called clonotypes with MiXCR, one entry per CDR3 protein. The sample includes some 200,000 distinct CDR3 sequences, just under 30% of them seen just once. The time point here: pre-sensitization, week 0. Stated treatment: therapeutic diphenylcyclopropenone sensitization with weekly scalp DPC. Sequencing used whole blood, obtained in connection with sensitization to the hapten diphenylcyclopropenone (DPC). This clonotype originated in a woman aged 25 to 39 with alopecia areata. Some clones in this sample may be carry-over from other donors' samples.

This CDR3 reads CATSSSGGATDTQYF. The CDR3, as DNA: TGTGCCACCAGCAGTAGCGGGGGGGCGACAGATACGCAGTATTTT. The rearrangement uses TRBV15 and TRBJ2-3; 11 bases agree with TRBD2. Germline V lookup: CDR1 LNHNV, CDR2 YYDKDF (reference sequence). The J segment lost 3 bases and the V segment lost 3 bases, leaving 2 bases of the junction unmatched. CDR3 length equals 15 residues. Based on the CDR3 plus reference TRBV15 and TRBJ2-3, the full variable domain is DAMVIQNPRYQVTQFGKPVTLSCSQTLNHNVMYWYQQKSSQAPKLLFHYYDKDFNNEADTPDNFQSRRPNTSFCFLDIRSPGLGDTAMYLCATSSSGGATDTQYFGPGTRLTVL.